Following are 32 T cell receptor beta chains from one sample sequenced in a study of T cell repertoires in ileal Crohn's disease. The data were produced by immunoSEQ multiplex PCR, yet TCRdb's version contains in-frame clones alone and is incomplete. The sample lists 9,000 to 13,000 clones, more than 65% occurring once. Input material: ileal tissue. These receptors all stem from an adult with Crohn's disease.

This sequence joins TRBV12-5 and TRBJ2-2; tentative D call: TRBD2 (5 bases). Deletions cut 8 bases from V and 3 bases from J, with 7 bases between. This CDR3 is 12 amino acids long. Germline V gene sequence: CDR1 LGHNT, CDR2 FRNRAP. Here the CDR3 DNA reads TGTGCTAGTCGGCGGGACACCGGGGAGCTGTTTTTT. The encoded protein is CASRRDTGELFF.

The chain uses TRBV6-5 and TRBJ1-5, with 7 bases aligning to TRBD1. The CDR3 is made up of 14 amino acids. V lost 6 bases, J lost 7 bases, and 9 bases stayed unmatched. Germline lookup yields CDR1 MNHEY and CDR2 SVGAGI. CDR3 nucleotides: TGTGCCAGCAGGCCCGACAGGGTGGACCAGCCCCAGCATTTT. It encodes CASRPDRVDQPQHF.

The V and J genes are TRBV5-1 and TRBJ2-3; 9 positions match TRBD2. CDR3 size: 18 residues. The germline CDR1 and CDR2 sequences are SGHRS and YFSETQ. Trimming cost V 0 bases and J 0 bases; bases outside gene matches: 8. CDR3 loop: CASSLGLADLLSTDTQYF. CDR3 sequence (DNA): TGCGCCAGCAGCTTGGGACTAGCGGATTTACTTAGCACAGATACGCAGTATTTT. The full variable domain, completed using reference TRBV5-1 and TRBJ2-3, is KAGVTQTPRYLIKTRGQQVTLSCSPISGHRSVSWYQQTPGQGLQFLFEYFSETQRNKGNFPGRFSGRQFSNSRSEMNVSTLELGDSALYLCASSLGLADLLSTDTQYFGPGTRLTVL.

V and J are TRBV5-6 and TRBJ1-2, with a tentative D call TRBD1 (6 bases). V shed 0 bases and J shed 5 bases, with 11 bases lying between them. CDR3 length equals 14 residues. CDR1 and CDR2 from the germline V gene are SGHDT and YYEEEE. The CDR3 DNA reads TGTGCCAGCAGCTTGGGACAGGCTTCTTATGGCTACACCTTC. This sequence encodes CASSLGQASYGYTF.

This CDR3 is CASSIASTGTEAFF. The CDR3 coding sequence is TGTGCCAGTAGTATCGCCTCGACGGGCACTGAAGCTTTCTTT. The V and J genes are TRBV19 and TRBJ1-1; D gene ambiguous. Germline CDR1 LNHDA, CDR2 SQIVND (reference sequence). Trimming stripped 3 bases from V and 4 bases from J, with 12 bases between. This CDR3 is built from 14 residues.

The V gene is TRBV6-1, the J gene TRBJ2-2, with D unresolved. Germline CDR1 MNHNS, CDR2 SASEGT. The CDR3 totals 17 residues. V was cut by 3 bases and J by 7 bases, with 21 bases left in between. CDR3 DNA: TGTGCCAGCAGTGAGACATACAGTGGCCTGGTGGTCGGGGAGCTGTTTTTT. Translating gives CASSETYSGLVVGELFF.

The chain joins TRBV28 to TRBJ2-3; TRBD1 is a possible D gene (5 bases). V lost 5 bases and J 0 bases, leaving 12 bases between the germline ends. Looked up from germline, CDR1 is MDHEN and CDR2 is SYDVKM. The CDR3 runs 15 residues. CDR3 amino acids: CASSPRTPSTDTQYF. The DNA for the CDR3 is TGTGCCAGCAGTCCCAGGACACCAAGCACAGATACGCAGTATTTT.

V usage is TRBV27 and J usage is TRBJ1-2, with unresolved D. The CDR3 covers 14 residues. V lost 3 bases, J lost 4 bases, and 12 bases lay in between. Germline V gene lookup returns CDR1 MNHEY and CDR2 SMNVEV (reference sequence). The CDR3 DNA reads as TGTGCCAGCAGTTTCCACAACCGTCGCTATGGCTACACCTTC. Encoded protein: CASSFHNRRYGYTF.

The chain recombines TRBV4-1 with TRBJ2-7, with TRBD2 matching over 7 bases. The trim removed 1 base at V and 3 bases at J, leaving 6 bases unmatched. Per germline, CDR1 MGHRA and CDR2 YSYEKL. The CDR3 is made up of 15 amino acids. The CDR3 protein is CASSQGGGEGYEQYF. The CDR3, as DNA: TGCGCCAGCAGCCAAGGGGGCGGGGAGGGCTACGAGCAGTACTTC.

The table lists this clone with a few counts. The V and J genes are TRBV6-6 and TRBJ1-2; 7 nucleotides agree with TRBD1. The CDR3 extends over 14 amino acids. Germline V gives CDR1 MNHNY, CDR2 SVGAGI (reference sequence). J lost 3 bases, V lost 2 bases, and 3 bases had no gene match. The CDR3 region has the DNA TGTGCCAGCAGTTACACAGGGGTAGACTATGGCTACACCTTC. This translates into CASSYTGVDYGYTF.

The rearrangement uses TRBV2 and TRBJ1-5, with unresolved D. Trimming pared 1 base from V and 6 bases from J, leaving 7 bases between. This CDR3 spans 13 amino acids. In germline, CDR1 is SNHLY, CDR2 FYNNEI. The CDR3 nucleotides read TGTGCCAGCAGTGAAGGGGGAGGTCAGCCCCAGCATTTT. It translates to CASSEGGGQPQHF.

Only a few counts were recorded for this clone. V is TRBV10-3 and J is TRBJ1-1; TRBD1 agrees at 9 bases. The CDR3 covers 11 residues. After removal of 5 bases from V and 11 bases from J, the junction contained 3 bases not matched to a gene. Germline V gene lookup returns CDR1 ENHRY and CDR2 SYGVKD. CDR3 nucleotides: TGTGCCATCAGTTCCGGGACAGGGGCTTTCTTT. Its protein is CAISSGTGAFF.

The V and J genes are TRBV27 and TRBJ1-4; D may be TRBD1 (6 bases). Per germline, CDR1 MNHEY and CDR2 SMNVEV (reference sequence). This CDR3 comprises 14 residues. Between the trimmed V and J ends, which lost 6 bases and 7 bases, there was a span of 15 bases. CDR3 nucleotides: TGTGCCAGCAGGTCTCAGGGGTCTACTGAAAAACTGTTTTTT. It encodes CASRSQGSTEKLFF. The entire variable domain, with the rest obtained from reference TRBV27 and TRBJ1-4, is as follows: EAQVTQNPRYLITVTGKKLTVTCSQNMNHEYMSWYRQDPGLGLRQIYYSMNVEVTDKGDVPEGYKVSRKEKRNFPLILESPSPNQTSLYFCASRSQGSTEKLFFGSGTQLSVL.

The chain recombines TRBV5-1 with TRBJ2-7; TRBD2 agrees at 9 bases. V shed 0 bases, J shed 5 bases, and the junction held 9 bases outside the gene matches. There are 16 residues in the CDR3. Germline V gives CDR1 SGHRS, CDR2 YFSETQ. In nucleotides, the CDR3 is TGCGCCAGCAGCTTGGGAGATGGCGGGGGGGCAGACGAGCAGTACTTC. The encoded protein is CASSLGDGGGADEQYF.

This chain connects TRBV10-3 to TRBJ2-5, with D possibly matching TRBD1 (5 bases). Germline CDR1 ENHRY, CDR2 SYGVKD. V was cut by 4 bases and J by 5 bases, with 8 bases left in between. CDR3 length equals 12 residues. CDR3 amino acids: CAISGQWETQYF. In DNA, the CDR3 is TGTGCCATCAGTGGACAGTGGGAGACCCAGTACTTC.

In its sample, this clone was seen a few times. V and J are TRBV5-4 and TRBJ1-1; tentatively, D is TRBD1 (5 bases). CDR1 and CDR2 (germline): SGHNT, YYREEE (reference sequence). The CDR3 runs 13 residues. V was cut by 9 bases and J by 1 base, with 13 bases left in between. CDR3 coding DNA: TGTGCCACCCGCGCAGGACAGAACACTGAAGCTTTCTTT. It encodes CATRAGQNTEAFF.

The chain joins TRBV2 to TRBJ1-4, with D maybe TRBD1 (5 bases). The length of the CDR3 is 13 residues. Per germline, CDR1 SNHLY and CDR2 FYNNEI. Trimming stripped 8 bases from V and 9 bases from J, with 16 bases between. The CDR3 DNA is TGTGCCAGCGACGGGACTCCTGACAAAAAACTGTTTTTT. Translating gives CASDGTPDKKLFF.

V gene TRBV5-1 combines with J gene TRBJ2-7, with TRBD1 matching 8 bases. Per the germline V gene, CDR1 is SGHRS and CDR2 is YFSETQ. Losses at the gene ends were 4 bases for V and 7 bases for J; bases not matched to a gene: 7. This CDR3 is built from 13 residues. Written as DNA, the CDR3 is TGCGCCAGCAGCACGCAGGGGGCTTGGGAGCAGTACTTC. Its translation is CASSTQGAWEQYF.

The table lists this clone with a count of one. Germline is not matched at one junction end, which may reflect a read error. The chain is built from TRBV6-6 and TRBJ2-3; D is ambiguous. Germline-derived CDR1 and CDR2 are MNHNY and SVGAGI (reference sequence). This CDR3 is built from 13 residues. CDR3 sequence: CASSYSPTEPVNF. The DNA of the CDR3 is TGTGCCAGCAGTTACTCGCCGACGGAGCCAGTGAATTTT.

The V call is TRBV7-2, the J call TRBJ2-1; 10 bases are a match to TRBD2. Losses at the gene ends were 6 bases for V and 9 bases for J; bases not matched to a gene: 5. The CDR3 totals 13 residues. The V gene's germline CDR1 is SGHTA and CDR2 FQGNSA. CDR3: CASSPSGGGEQFF. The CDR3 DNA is TGTGCCAGCAGTCCCAGCGGGGGGGGTGAGCAGTTCTTC.

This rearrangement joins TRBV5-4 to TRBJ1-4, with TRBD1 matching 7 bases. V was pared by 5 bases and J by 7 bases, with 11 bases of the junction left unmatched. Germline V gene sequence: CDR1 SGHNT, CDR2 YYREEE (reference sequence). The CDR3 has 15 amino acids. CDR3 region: CASRDKGALGEKLFF. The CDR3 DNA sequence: TGTGCCAGCAGGGATAAGGGGGCGTTAGGTGAAAAACTGTTTTTT. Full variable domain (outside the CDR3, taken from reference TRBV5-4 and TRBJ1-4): ETGVTQSPTHLIKTRGQQVTLRCSSQSGHNTVSWYQQALGQGPQFIFQYYREEENGRGNFPPRFSGLQFPNYSSELNVNALELDDSALYLCASRDKGALGEKLFFGSGTQLSVL.

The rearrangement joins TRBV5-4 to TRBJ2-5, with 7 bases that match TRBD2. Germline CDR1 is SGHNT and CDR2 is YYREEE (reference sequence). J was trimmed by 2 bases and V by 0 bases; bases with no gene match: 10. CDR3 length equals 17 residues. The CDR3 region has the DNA TGTGCCAGCAGCTTGGGGCTAGCGGCCCGAGGGCAAGAGACCCAGTACTTC. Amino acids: CASSLGLAARGQETQYF.

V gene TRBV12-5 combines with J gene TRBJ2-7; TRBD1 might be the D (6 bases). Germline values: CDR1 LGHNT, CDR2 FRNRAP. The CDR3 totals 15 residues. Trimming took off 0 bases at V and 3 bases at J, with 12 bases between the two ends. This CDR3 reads CASGLVHNRDYEQYF. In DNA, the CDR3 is TGTGCTAGTGGTTTGGTACATAACAGGGACTACGAGCAGTACTTC.

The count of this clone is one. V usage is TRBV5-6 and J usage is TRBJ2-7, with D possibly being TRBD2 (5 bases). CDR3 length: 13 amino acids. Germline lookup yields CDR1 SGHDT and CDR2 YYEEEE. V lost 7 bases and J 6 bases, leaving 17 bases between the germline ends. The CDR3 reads CASRERGSGEQYF. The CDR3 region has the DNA TGTGCCAGCCGAGAGAGAGGGTCCGGCGAGCAGTACTTC.

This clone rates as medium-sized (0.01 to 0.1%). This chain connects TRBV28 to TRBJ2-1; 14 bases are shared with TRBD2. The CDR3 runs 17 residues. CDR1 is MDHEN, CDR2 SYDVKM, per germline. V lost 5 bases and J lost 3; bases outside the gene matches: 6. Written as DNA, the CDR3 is TGTGCCAGCAGTCGCCCCGGGACTAGCGGGGGCTACAATGAGCAGTTCTTC. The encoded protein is CASSRPGTSGGYNEQFF. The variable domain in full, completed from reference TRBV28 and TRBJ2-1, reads DVKVTQSSRYLVKRTGEKVFLECVQDMDHENMFWYRQDPGLGLRLIYFSYDVKMKEKGDIPEGYSVSREKKERFSLILESASTNQTSMYLCASSRPGTSGGYNEQFFGPGTRLTVL.

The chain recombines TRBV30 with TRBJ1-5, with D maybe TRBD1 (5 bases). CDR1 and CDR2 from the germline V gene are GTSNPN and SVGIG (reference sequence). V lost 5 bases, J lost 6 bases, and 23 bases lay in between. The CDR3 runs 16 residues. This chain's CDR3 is CAWGPRVFKGAQPQHF. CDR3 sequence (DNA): TGTGCCTGGGGACCCCGGGTCTTCAAAGGGGCTCAGCCCCAGCATTTT.

CDR3 protein: CASSLEAGGIQYF. The CDR3 region has the DNA TGTGCCAGCAGCTTAGAAGCGGGCGGCATTCAGTACTTC. J is TRBJ2-4 and V is TRBV7-9; the D gene is possibly TRBD2 (6 bases). The V and J ends lost 1 base and 9 bases respectively, with 10 bases between them. Germline V CDR1 and CDR2: SEHNR, FQNEAQ (reference sequence). This CDR3 has 13 amino acids.

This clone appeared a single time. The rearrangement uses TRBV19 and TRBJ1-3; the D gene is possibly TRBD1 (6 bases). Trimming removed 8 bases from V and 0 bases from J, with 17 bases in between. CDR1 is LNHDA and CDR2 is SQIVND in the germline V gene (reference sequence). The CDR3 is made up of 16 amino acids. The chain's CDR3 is CASSIGQTRSGNTIYF. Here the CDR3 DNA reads TGTGCCAGTTCTATAGGACAGACACGCTCTGGAAACACCATATATTTT.

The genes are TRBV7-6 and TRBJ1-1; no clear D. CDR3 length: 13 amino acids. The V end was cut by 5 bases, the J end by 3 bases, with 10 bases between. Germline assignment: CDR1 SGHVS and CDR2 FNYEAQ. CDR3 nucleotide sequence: TGTGCCAGCAGCCGGTTGGAGGACACTGAAGCTTTCTTT. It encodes CASSRLEDTEAFF.

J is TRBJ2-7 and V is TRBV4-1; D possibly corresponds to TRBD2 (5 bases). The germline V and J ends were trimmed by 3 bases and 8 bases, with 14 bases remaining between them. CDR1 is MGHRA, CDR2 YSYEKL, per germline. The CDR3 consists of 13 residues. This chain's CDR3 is CASSQGSGIQQYF. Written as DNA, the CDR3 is TGCGCCAGCAGCCAGGGTTCGGGAATACAGCAGTACTTC.

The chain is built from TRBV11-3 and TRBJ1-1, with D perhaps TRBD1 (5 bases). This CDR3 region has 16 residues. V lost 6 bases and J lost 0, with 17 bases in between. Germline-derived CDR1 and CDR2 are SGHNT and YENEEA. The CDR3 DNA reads TGTGCCAGCAGTTCCGGTGGGGCAGGGATGAACACTGAAGCTTTCTTT. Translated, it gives CASSSGGAGMNTEAFF. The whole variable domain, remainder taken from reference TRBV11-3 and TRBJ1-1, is EAGVVQSPRYKIIEKKQPVAFWCNPISGHNTLYWYLQNLGQGPELLIRYENEEAVDDSQLPKDRFSAERLKGVDSTLKIQPAELGDSAVYLCASSSGGAGMNTEAFFGQGTRLTVV.

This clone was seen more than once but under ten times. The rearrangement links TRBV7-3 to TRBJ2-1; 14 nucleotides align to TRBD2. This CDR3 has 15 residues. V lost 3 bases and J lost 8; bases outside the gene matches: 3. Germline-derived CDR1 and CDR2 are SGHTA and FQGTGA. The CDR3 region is CASSLTSGGADEQFF. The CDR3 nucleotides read TGTGCCAGCAGCTTGACTAGCGGGGGGGCTGATGAGCAGTTCTTC.